This TCR beta chain came from a study of T cells after yellow fever vaccination. CDR1 is SGHTA, CDR2 FQGNSA, per germline. V was pared by 1 base and J by 7 bases, with 10 bases between. CDR3 length: 13 amino acids. Study outcomes and limitations: Detected again after the booster were most primary-vaccination clones, at nearly 97% CD4 and about 89% CD8. Abundant clonotypes from the bulk population could contaminate FACS-sorted repertoires.

About this clonotype: Its antigen is undetermined.

TCRdb redid the calling of the 5' RACE reads with MiXCR, one entry per CDR3 protein. The data show roughly 350,000 distinct CDR3 sequences, about 4% seen once. The chain uses TRBV7-2 and TRBJ1-2, with a tentative D call TRBD1 (6 bases). The receptor was isolated from a man in his late teens or twenties who received the YFV17D yellow fever vaccine. Sequences were derived from PBMCs, sampled 5 days after the yellow fever booster vaccination. CDR3 sequence: CASSLGQARGYTF. CDR3 coding DNA: TGTGCCAGCAGCTTAGGACAGGCTCGTGGCTACACCTTC.